A selection of T cell receptor beta chains follows, all from one sample in a study of blood T cells in healthy people across ages. TCRdb itself ran the 5' RACE reads through MiXCR, one entry per CDR3 protein. The table lists around 1,800,000 distinct CDR3 sequences, roughly 43% of them singletons. Sequenced input: blood. These receptors originate from a human donor in good health. Both conserved end residues are part of each CDR3. The order of the fields is clone size, CDR3 length, J gene, V gene, D gene, CDR3 DNA, CDR3 protein. A D gene is named only where the DNA matches it firmly. Clone size, where shown, is once, few, many, or a class for clones that have expanded.

once | 17 | TRBJ2-1 | TRBV27 | TRBD2 | TGTGCCAGCAGTCCCGAGACCACTAGCGGTACTTACAATGAGCAGTTCTTC | CASSPETTSGTYNEQFF
. | 17 | TRBJ2-5 | TRBV7-9 | . | TGTGCCAGCAGCTTAGCAAAGAACCTGGGGACACAAGAGACCCAGTACTTC | CASSLAKNLGTQETQYF
. | 15 | TRBJ2-2 | TRBV4-3 | . | TGCGCCAGCAGCCAACACCTTACCACCTACGGGGAGCTGTTTTTT | CASSQHLTTYGELFF
. | 11 | TRBJ2-2 | TRBV6-2/TRBV6-3 | . | TGTGCCAGCAGTTCCGGGGTGCAGCTGTTTTTT | CASSSGVQLFF
. | 12 | TRBJ1-2 | TRBV12-3/TRBV12-4 | . | TGTGCCAGCAGTTTTCGGAGTCTTGGCTACACCTTC | CASSFRSLGYTF
few | 14 | TRBJ2-1 | TRBV4-3 | TRBD1 | TGCGCCAGCAGCCAAGGACAGGGGTGGTATGAGCAGTTCTTC | CASSQGQGWYEQFF
. | 14 | TRBJ2-1 | TRBV29-1 | TRBD1 | TGCAGCGTTGAAACGGACAGGGGATACAATGAGCAGTTCTTC | CSVETDRGYNEQFF
few | 17 | TRBJ2-1 | TRBV5-1 | TRBD2 | TGCGCCAGCAGCTTGACTAGCGGGGGGTCCCCCTACAATGAGCAGTTCTTC | CASSLTSGGSPYNEQFF
. | 16 | TRBJ2-7 | TRBV9 | . | TGTGCCAGCAGCCCGTACACCGGGACACCTAACTACGAGCAGTACTTC | CASSPYTGTPNYEQYF
. | 15 | TRBJ1-1 | TRBV4-3 | . | TGCGCCAGCAGCCACCTCCGGGGAGGGGACACTGAAGCTTTCTTT | CASSHLRGGDTEAFF
. | 14 | TRBJ2-7 | TRBV4-3 | . | TGCGCCAGCAGCCATAGCCAGACCACCTACGAGCAGTACTTC | CASSHSQTTYEQYF
. | 14 | TRBJ2-7 | TRBV4-2 | TRBD1 | TGTGCCAGCAGCCTACCGGACAGGGGGAGCGAGCAGTACTTC | CASSLPDRGSEQYF
. | 16 | TRBJ1-3 | TRBV7-9 | . | TGTGCCAGCAGCTTTCGCGGTCCCCACTCTGGAAACACCATATATTTT | CASSFRGPHSGNTIYF
few | 14 | TRBJ2-1 | TRBV20-1 | . | TGCAGTGCCGGGCCCCCCGGACGCTACAATGAGCAGTTCTTC | CSAGPPGRYNEQFF
. | 14 | TRBJ2-5 | TRBV7-2 | . | TGTGCCAGCAGCTATTGGGGCCCCGAGGAGACCCAGTACTTC | CASSYWGPEETQYF
. | 12 | TRBJ1-1 | TRBV29-1 | . | TGCAGCGTTGGGGAAAGCCGCACGGAAGCTTTCTTT | CSVGESRTEAFF
once | 15 | TRBJ1-5 | TRBV20-1 | . | TGCAGTGCTAGACCACCCGTGTCAGACAATCAGCTCCAGCATTTT | CSARPPVSDNQLQHF
. | 16 | TRBJ1-6 | TRBV18 | . | TGTGCCAGCTCACCTGGAACGGGTTTAGGGGATTCACCCCTCCACTTT | CASSPGTGLGDSPLHF
. | 14 | TRBJ2-3 | TRBV12-5 | TRBD1 | TGTGCTAGTGGTTTGCAGGGGGAGACAGATACGCAGTATTTT | CASGLQGETDTQYF
once | 17 | TRBJ1-1 | TRBV4-3 | TRBD1 | TGCGCCAGCAGCCGACGGACAGGGGTTATCGCGGGAACTGAAGCTTTCTTT | CASSRRTGVIAGTEAFF
. | 14 | TRBJ1-5 | TRBV15 | . | TGTGCCACCAAACGGGGTTACAGCAATCAGCCCCAGCATTTT | CATKRGYSNQPQHF
many | 11 | TRBJ2-7 | TRBV29-1 | . | TGCAGCGTTGGGGGAACCTACGAGCAGTACTTC | CSVGGTYEQYF
. | 17 | TRBJ2-5 | TRBV11-1 | TRBD1 | TGTGCCAGCAGCCCCCGGGACAGGGCAGTGGTACGAGAGACCCAGTACTTC | CASSPRDRAVVRETQYF
. | 13 | TRBJ1-5 | TRBV5-1 | . | TGCGCCAGCAGCACCGGGACGGATCAGCCCCAGCATTTT | CASSTGTDQPQHF
. | 13 | TRBJ2-1 | TRBV19 | . | TGTGCCAGTAGTATCGAGAGACAGGATGAGCAGTTCTTC | CASSIERQDEQFF
many | 12 | TRBJ2-5 | TRBV29-1 | . | TGCAGCGGGACTCGGGACAAAGAGACCCAGTACTTC | CSGTRDKETQYF
few | 17 | TRBJ2-1 | TRBV7-2 | . | TGTGCCAGCAGCTTAGAAGGTGGCCAGTTCTCCTACAATGAGCAGTTCTTC | CASSLEGGQFSYNEQFF
few | 15 | TRBJ2-7 | TRBV2 | . | TGTGCCAGCAGGCCCCTTGGAGGGCCTTCCTACGAGCAGTACTTC | CASRPLGGPSYEQYF
few | 15 | TRBJ2-5 | TRBV11-2 | . | TGTGCCAGCAGCAACATTCTCGACACACAAGAGACCCAGTACTTC | CASSNILDTQETQYF